This TCR beta chain was observed in a study of T-cell reconstitution after alpha-beta-depleted transplantation in children listed by TCRdb under 2016. About the study as a whole: The study quantitatively tracked T-cell immune reconstitution after TCRalphabeta/CD19-depleted allogeneic hematopoietic cell transplantation in children using TCR repertoire profiling.

Preparation of the library involved PCR. Sequencing relied on an Illumina HiSeq 2500. TCR libraries were prepared with molecular barcoding, using unique molecular identifiers to normalize TCRbeta repertoire quantification. Using fastp at Q25 and MiXCR, TCRdb reprocessed the public reads and kept productive beta chains. Each record represents a unique CDR3 protein, reported with the most common genes and DNA among its rows. Present in this sample are roughly 590,000 distinct CDR3 sequences, 16% of which were seen just once. About 1.1% of the sample belongs to the ten largest clones. V is reduced by 6 bases and J by 2 bases, leaving a spacing of 15 bases between them. Including cysteine and phenylalanine, the CDR3 has 15 amino acids. The entry retains the CDR3 DNA only, 45 bases that are in frame from base 1. According to the germline V gene, CDR1 reads SGHTA and CDR2 reads FQGNSA. This clonotype was seen repeatedly, ten times or more. What this receptor recognizes is not known. No much larger clone is present one base from it, and per-base qualities are unavailable.

Recombination linked TRBV7-2 to TRBJ2-3; no D segment can be confidently identified. This sequence originates from a human donor who donated a stem cell graft to a child with acute myeloid leukemia. Sequences were derived from PBMCs from the stem cell graft donor, sampled from the stem cell graft. The CDR3 region reads CASSFTWALTDTQYF. Here is the DNA: TGTGCCAGCAGTTTCACGTGGGCCCTCACAGATACGCAGTATTTT.